One and the same sample provided the 32 T cell receptor beta chains below, sequenced in a study of cytomegalovirus exposure and HLA in healthy donors. Primers included in the PCR were 60 Vbeta and 13 Jbeta primers. Generated by immunoSEQ multiplex PCR, the TCRdb table keeps only in-frame clones and is missing some. The sample consists of 250,000 to 350,000 clones, about nine tenths of them appearing once. Sequenced sample: PBMCs. These receptors were taken from a man aged 35-49 years in good health and CMV-seropositive.

The chain carries TRBV28 and TRBJ2-1, with 8 nucleotides matching TRBD2. The V and J ends lost 5 bases and 14 bases, in that order; junction bases with no gene match: 14. Germline CDR1 MDHEN, CDR2 SYDVKM. CDR3 length: 14 amino acids. For the CDR3, the DNA is TGTGCCAGCAGTCGACCCGGGACTAGTTTCTTTGAGTTCTTC. Protein sequence: CASSRPGTSFFEFF.

The chain carries TRBV11-2 and TRBJ2-1; TRBD2 matches 9 bases. This CDR3 spans 16 amino acids. The V gene's germline CDR1 is SGHAT and CDR2 FQNNGV. J was trimmed by 5 bases and V by 1 base; bases with no gene match: 6. The CDR3: CASSLGTSGPHNEQFF. The CDR3 DNA reads as TGTGCCAGCAGCTTAGGAACTAGCGGGCCGCACAATGAGCAGTTCTTC.

The gene calls are TRBV28 and TRBJ2-3; D gene unclear. Germline CDR1 MDHEN, CDR2 SYDVKM. V lost 3 bases and J lost 1, with 5 bases in between. This CDR3 contains 13 residues. In DNA, the CDR3 is TGTGCCAGCAGTTTGTCAGGCACAGATACGCAGTATTTT. As protein: CASSLSGTDTQYF.

The rearrangement joins TRBV30 to TRBJ2-7; TRBD1 aligns across 7 bases. Trimming removed 3 bases from V and 0 bases from J; junction bases left unmatched: 2. The CDR3 contains 13 residues. Germline V gene lookup returns CDR1 GTSNPN and CDR2 SVGIG (reference sequence). The CDR3 nucleotides read TGTGCCTGGAGCTGGGACAGCTCCTACGAGCAGTACTTC. Translation gives CAWSWDSSYEQYF.

This sequence joins TRBV6-5 and TRBJ2-7; the D gene is possibly TRBD1 (6 bases). CDR3 size: 15 residues. Germline V gene data show CDR1 as MNHEY and CDR2 as SVGAGI. V lost 0 bases and J lost 3, with 12 bases in between. CDR3 DNA sequence: TGTGCCAGCAGTTACTCGGGGGCCGATAGCTACGAGCAGTACTTC. Its translation is CASSYSGADSYEQYF.

This chain uses TRBV6-1 with TRBJ2-1, with 7 positions matching TRBD2. Trimming at V came to 3 bases and at J to 4 bases, leaving 3 bases not matched to a gene. This CDR3 is built from 14 residues. Germline V gives CDR1 MNHNS, CDR2 SASEGT. The CDR3: CASSERERYNEQFF. The CDR3 DNA is TGTGCCAGCAGTGAGCGGGAGAGGTACAATGAGCAGTTCTTC.

In this sample, this clone turned up a few times. The genes are TRBV6-6 and TRBJ2-7; perhaps TRBD2 as D (6 bases). This CDR3 is built from 15 residues. Germline CDR1 and CDR2: MNHNY and SVGAGI (reference sequence). The V end lost 0 bases, the J end lost 5 bases, and 14 bases lay between the germline ends. The CDR3 DNA reads TGTGCCAGCAGTTACTCGAGGAGGGCAGAGGACGAGCAGTACTTC. This gives the protein CASSYSRRAEDEQYF.

The chain recombines TRBV7-6 with TRBJ2-2; 11 nucleotides line up with TRBD2. The CDR3 sequence is 16 residues long. V was clipped by 5 bases and J by 1 base; unmatched bases: 3. Looked up from germline, CDR1 is SGHVS and CDR2 is FNYEAQ. CDR3 in amino acids: CASSALAGENTGELFF. CDR3 DNA: TGTGCCAGCAGCGCACTAGCGGGAGAGAACACCGGGGAGCTGTTTTTT. The full variable domain, in which reference TRBV7-6 and TRBJ2-2 provide the parts outside the CDR3, is GAGVSQSPRYKVTKRGQDVALRCDPISGHVSLYWYRQALGQGPEFLTYFNYEAQQDKSGLPNDRFSAERPEGSISTLTIQRTEQRDSAMYRCASSALAGENTGELFFGEGSRLTVL.

The chain combines TRBV7-6 with TRBJ2-2, with D unclear. The CDR3 is 14 amino acids. From germline, CDR1 is SGHVS and CDR2 FNYEAQ. V dropped 5 bases and J dropped 3 bases, with 10 bases sitting between them. CDR3 DNA: TGTGCCAGCAGCCTTTATAGTGACACCGGGGAGCTGTTTTTT. It encodes CASSLYSDTGELFF.

The sample holds a few counts of this clone. The rearrangement uses TRBV28 and TRBJ1-1; D remains unclear. The CDR3 spans 14 residues. In germline, CDR1 is MDHEN, CDR2 SYDVKM. V lost 6 bases, J lost 0 bases, and 11 bases lay in between. CDR3 sequence reads: CASSHHSMNTEAFF. The CDR3 DNA reads as TGTGCCAGCAGCCACCACAGTATGAACACTGAAGCTTTCTTT.

This clone showed up just once. Mismatch with germline at one junction end may stem from a read error. The chain recombines TRBV7-9 with TRBJ1-1; D is unresolved. CDR3 length: 15 residues. Germline values: CDR1 SEHNR, CDR2 FQNEAQ (reference sequence). Written as DNA, the CDR3 is TGTTCCAGCAGCTTATTTATGCGGCGGAACACTGAAGCTTTCTTT. Translation: CSSSLFMRRNTEAFF.

This chain uses TRBV28 with TRBJ2-1, with 10 positions matching TRBD2. From germline, CDR1 is MDHEN and CDR2 SYDVKM. Trimming took 6 bases from V and 6 from J; bases not matched to a gene: 5. The CDR3 length is 14 residues. The CDR3 nucleotides read TGTGCCAGCAGATTGACTAGCGGGTCCAATGAGCAGTTCTTC. Amino acids: CASRLTSGSNEQFF.

The V call is TRBV25-1, the J call TRBJ2-1; the match to TRBD2 covers 11 bases. Germline values: CDR1 MGHDK, CDR2 SYGVNS. The CDR3 runs to 12 residues. V shed 9 bases and J 9 bases; nucleotides not matched to a gene: 4. The CDR3 DNA sequence: TGTGCCAGTAGCGGGAGGGCCGGTGAGCAGTTCTTC. As protein: CASSGRAGEQFF.

V and J are TRBV6-4 and TRBJ2-1; 9 nucleotides agree with TRBD1. Trimming removed 4 bases from V and 8 bases from J; junction bases left unmatched: 9. The CDR3 contains 15 residues. Germline V CDR1 and CDR2: MRHNA, SNTAGT. The CDR3 region has the DNA TGTGCCAGCAGTGCCGGACAGGGGCCGACAGATGAGCAGTTCTTC. Encoded protein: CASSAGQGPTDEQFF.

As concerns this clone: The junction differs from germline at one of its ends, possibly a read error. The gene calls are TRBV7-9 and TRBJ1-2; tentatively, D is TRBD1 (5 bases). This CDR3 is built from 16 residues. Germline V CDR1 and CDR2: SEHNR, FQNEAQ (reference sequence). The CDR3: CSSSFGGEEANYGYTF. The CDR3, as DNA: TGTTCCAGCAGCTTCGGAGGGGAGGAAGCTAACTATGGCTACACCTTC. The complete variable domain, with remaining parts taken from reference TRBV7-9 and TRBJ1-2, reads DTGVSQNPRHKITKRGQNVTFRCDPISEHNRLYWYRQTLGQGPEFLTYFQNEAQLEKSRLLSDRFSAERPKGSFSTLEIQRTEQGDSAMYLCSSSFGGEEANYGYTFGSGTRLTVV.

V and J are TRBV6-1 and TRBJ1-6; D ambiguous. Germline lookup yields CDR1 MNHNS and CDR2 SASEGT. This CDR3 has 16 amino acids. V lost 1 base and J lost 5, with 12 bases in between. Here the CDR3 DNA reads TGTGCCAGCAGTGAAGTCTTGGGAGCGAATAATTCACCCCTCCACTTT. Its translation is CASSEVLGANNSPLHF.

V usage is TRBV29-1 and J usage is TRBJ2-7; a possible D gene is TRBD1 (5 bases). The CDR3 runs to 11 residues. V lost 7 bases, J lost 6 bases, and 13 bases lay in between. Germline V gene data show CDR1 as SQVTM and CDR2 as ANQGSEA. The CDR3 DNA sequence: TGCAGCGCCCTCAGGGCCCGCGAGCAGTACTTC. Its translation is CSALRAREQYF.

The V gene is TRBV19, the J gene TRBJ1-1; 12 nucleotides match TRBD1. Germline V CDR1 and CDR2: LNHDA, SQIVND (reference sequence). Trimming at V came to 3 bases and at J to 2 bases, leaving 1 base not matched to a gene. The CDR3 has 15 residues. The CDR3, as DNA: TGTGCCAGTAGTATGGGGACAGGGGGCAACACTGAAGCTTTCTTT. Protein: CASSMGTGGNTEAFF.

The chain recombines TRBV5-6 with TRBJ2-5; TRBD2 agrees at 13 bases. Trimming at V came to 4 bases and at J to 0 bases, leaving 9 bases not matched to a gene. The CDR3 spans 18 residues. Germline CDR1 and CDR2: SGHDT and YYEEEE. In DNA, the CDR3 is TGTGCCAGCAGCATAGGGACTAGCGGGACTCCCCACCAAGAGACCCAGTACTTC. Translating it yields CASSIGTSGTPHQETQYF.

J is TRBJ2-3 and V is TRBV4-1, with D maybe TRBD1 (6 bases). From germline, CDR1 is MGHRA and CDR2 YSYEKL. V was shortened by 4 bases and J by 2 bases, with 16 bases between the two germline ends. The CDR3 length is 16 residues. In DNA, the CDR3 is TGCGCCAGCAGCCCCCGGACAGCATCTTCCACAGATACGCAGTATTTT. Protein sequence: CASSPRTASSTDTQYF.

This chain connects TRBV5-6 to TRBJ2-7; the match to TRBD1 covers 7 bases. The CDR3 consists of 15 residues. Losses at the gene ends were 0 bases for V and 3 bases for J; bases not matched to a gene: 6. CDR1 and CDR2 from the germline V gene are SGHDT and YYEEEE. This CDR3 reads CASSLGPGQLYEQYF. In nucleotides, the CDR3 is TGTGCCAGCAGCTTGGGTCCGGGACAGCTCTACGAGCAGTACTTC.

This chain joins TRBV27 and TRBJ2-5, with 14 bases lining up with TRBD2. The CDR3 loop spans 15 amino acids. The V gene end was trimmed by 5 bases and the J gene end by 4 bases; junction bases not matched to a gene: 3. In germline, CDR1 is MNHEY, CDR2 SMNVEV (reference sequence). The CDR3 bases are TGTGCCAGCAGTAGTGGGACTAGCGGGAGAGAGACCCAGTACTTC. Translating it yields CASSSGTSGRETQYF.

V and J are TRBV2 and TRBJ1-6; possible D gene TRBD1, 5 bases. The CDR3 contains 13 residues. The germline CDR1 and CDR2 sequences are SNHLY and FYNNEI. The germline V and J ends were trimmed by 6 bases and 10 bases, with 13 bases remaining between them. CDR3 loop: CASSPQETSPLHF. The CDR3 DNA is TGTGCCAGCAGCCCACAGGAAACATCACCCCTCCACTTT.

V usage is TRBV18 and J usage is TRBJ2-1; D unresolved. Germline CDR1 and CDR2: KGHSH and LQKENI. The CDR3 consists of 14 residues. V was cut by 5 bases and J by 7 bases, with 15 bases left in between. The CDR3 here is CASSRTEPLNEQFF. The CDR3 region has the DNA TGTGCCAGCTCAAGAACAGAGCCCCTTAATGAGCAGTTCTTC.

The chain uses TRBV18 and TRBJ2-7, with TRBD1 matching over 10 bases. This CDR3 has 15 residues. Germline V gene lookup returns CDR1 KGHSH and CDR2 LQKENI. V was pared by 0 bases and J by 5 bases, with 4 bases of the junction left unmatched. The CDR3 spells CASSPPGTGDHEQYF. The CDR3 DNA is TGTGCCAGCTCACCACCGGGGACAGGGGACCACGAGCAGTACTTC.

V is TRBV2 and J is TRBJ2-3; D is perhaps TRBD2 (7 bases). V was cut by 6 bases and J by 1 base, with 14 bases left in between. Germline values: CDR1 SNHLY, CDR2 FYNNEI. CDR3 length equals 15 residues. The CDR3 protein is CASRRGGLGTDTQYF. The CDR3 bases are TGTGCCAGCAGGAGGGGGGGGCTCGGCACAGATACGCAGTATTTT.

V is TRBV2 and J is TRBJ1-1, with TRBD1 matching over 7 bases. CDR3 length: 16 residues. CDR1 is SNHLY, CDR2 FYNNEI, per germline. J was trimmed by 3 bases and V by 8 bases; bases with no gene match: 15. The CDR3 DNA reads as TGTGCCAGCGTAAGATACCCTCGGGACAGCTACACTGAAGCTTTCTTT. It encodes CASVRYPRDSYTEAFF. The entire variable domain, with the rest obtained from reference TRBV2 and TRBJ1-1, is as follows: EPEVTQTPSHQVTQMGQEVILRCVPISNHLYFYWYRQILGQKVEFLVSFYNNEISEKSEIFDDQFSVERPDGSNFTLKIRSTKLEDSAMYFCASVRYPRDSYTEAFFGQGTRLTVV.

This clone was picked up a small number of times. The chain is built from TRBV7-6 and TRBJ1-3; a weak D match, TRBD1 (5 bases). The CDR3 extends over 15 amino acids. V was pared by 5 bases and J by 0 bases, with 11 bases between. Germline values: CDR1 SGHVS, CDR2 FNYEAQ. In DNA, the CDR3 is TGTGCCAGCAGCCGGGACTCAAACTCTGGAAACACCATATATTTT. As protein: CASSRDSNSGNTIYF.

The CDR3 sequence: CASSLSGRWTDTQYF. DNA of the CDR3: TGTGCCAGCAGTTTAAGCGGGAGATGGACAGATACGCAGTATTTT. The rearrangement uses TRBV27 and TRBJ2-3, with 8 bases lining up with TRBD2. The CDR3 length is 15 residues. V shed 2 bases, J shed 3 bases, and the junction held 4 bases outside the gene matches. Germline CDR1 reads MNHEY; CDR2 reads SMNVEV (reference sequence).

The chain recombines TRBV7-9 with TRBJ2-7, with 8 bases fitting TRBD1. J was trimmed by 5 bases and V by 2 bases; bases with no gene match: 8. The CDR3 loop spans 15 amino acids. Germline CDR1 is SEHNR and CDR2 is FQNEAQ (reference sequence). DNA for the CDR3: TGTGCCAGCAGCTTATGGTCAGGGGGCCCCAACGAGCAGTACTTC. This translates into CASSLWSGGPNEQYF.

This rearrangement joins TRBV4-2 to TRBJ1-1; D unclear. The CDR3 consists of 15 residues. Germline CDR1 and CDR2: LGHNA and YNFKEQ. V was trimmed by 0 bases and J by 2 bases, leaving 10 bases between them. The CDR3 region is CASSQERNPNTEAFF. CDR3 coding DNA: TGTGCCAGCAGCCAAGAGAGAAACCCCAACACTGAAGCTTTCTTT.

The gene calls are TRBV15 and TRBJ2-7; D gene ambiguous. Looked up from germline, CDR1 is LNHNV and CDR2 is YYDKDF (reference sequence). This CDR3 region has 15 residues. V was shortened by 0 bases and J by 5 bases, with 14 bases between the two germline ends. Here the CDR3 reads CATSRERQPSNEQYF. CDR3 in DNA: TGTGCCACCAGCAGAGAAAGACAACCGTCGAACGAGCAGTACTTC.